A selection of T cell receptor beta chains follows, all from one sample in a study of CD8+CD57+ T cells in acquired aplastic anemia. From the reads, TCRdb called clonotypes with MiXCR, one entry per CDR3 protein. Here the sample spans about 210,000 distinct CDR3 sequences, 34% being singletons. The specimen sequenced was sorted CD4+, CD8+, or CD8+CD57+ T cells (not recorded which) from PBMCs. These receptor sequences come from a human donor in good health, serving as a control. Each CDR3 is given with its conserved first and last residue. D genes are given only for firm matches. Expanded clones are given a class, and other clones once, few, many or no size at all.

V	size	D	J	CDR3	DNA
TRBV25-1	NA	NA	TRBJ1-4	CASSEGESENEKLFF	TGTGCCAGCAGTGAAGGTGAGAGTGAAAATGAAAAACTGTTTTTT
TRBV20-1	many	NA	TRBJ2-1	CSAYNRGEQFF	TGCAGTGCCTACAACCGGGGTGAGCAGTTCTTC
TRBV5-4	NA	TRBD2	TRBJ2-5	CASSSTGLAEETQYF	TGTGCCAGCAGCAGCACGGGACTAGCGGAAGAGACCCAGTACTTC
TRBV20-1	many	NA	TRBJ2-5	CSAAVPGVLETQYF	TGCAGTGCAGCAGTACCGGGGGTCCTTGAGACCCAGTACTTC
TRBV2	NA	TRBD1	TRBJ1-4	CASSPRTGGGEKLFF	TGTGCCAGCTCACCGAGGACAGGGGGCGGAGAAAAACTGTTTTTT
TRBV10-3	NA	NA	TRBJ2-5	CAISGTKETQYF	TGTGCCATCAGCGGGACAAAAGAGACCCAGTACTTC
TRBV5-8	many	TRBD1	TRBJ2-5	CASSLTGGRETQYF	TGTGCCAGCAGCTTGACAGGGGGCAGGGAGACCCAGTACTTC
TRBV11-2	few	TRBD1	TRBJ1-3	CASSFGQGALGNTIYF	TGTGCCAGCAGCTTTGGACAGGGGGCACTTGGAAACACCATATATTTT
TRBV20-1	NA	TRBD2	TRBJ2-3	CSARGELLAGGTDTQYF	TGCAGTGCTAGAGGCGAGCTTCTAGCGGGGGGCACAGATACGCAGTATTTT
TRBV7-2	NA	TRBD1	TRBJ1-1	CASSLNKGQLNTEAFF	TGTGCCAGCAGCTTAAATAAGGGACAGCTGAACACTGAAGCTTTCTTT
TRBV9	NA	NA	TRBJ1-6	CASSPRQAFYNSPLHF	TGTGCCAGCAGCCCACGACAGGCCTTCTATAATTCACCCCTCCACTTT
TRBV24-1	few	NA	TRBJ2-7	CATSDWEQGRNEQYF	TGTGCCACCAGTGATTGGGAACAGGGTCGGAACGAGCAGTACTTC
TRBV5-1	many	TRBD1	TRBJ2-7	CASSQQGAFYEQYF	TGCGCCAGCAGCCAACAGGGGGCGTTTTACGAGCAGTACTTC
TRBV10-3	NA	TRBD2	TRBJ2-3	CAISLTLAGGTDTQYF	TGTGCCATCAGCCTAACACTAGCGGGAGGGACAGATACGCAGTATTTT
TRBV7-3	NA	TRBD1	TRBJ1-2	CASSLNRGQGNYGYTF	TGTGCCAGCAGCCTGAACCGGGGACAGGGAAACTATGGCTACACCTTC
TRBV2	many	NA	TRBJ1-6	CARSPGGRGDSPLHF	TGTGCCAGATCACCAGGCGGCCGGGGGGATTCACCCCTCCACTTT
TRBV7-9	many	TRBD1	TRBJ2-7	CASSLGDSYQQYF	TGTGCCAGCAGCTTAGGGGACAGCTATCAGCAGTACTTC
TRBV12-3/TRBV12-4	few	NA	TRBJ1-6	CASSYRSSYNSPLHF	TGTGCCAGCAGCTACAGGAGCTCCTATAATTCACCCCTCCACTTT
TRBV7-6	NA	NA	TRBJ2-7	CASSPGEFEQYF	TGTGCCAGCAGCCCGGGGGAGTTCGAGCAGTACTTC
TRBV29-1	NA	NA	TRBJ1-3	CSVGRGTGNTIYF	TGCAGCGTTGGGAGAGGGACTGGAAACACCATATATTTT
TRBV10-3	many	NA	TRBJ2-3	CAISGTSEGSDTQYF	TGTGCCATCAGTGGCACTAGTGAAGGGTCAGATACGCAGTATTTT
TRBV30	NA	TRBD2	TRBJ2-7	CAWGIAGGVAYEQYF	TGTGCCTGGGGAATAGCGGGAGGGGTGGCTTACGAGCAGTACTTC
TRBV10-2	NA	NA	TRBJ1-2	CASSESGYHGYTF	TGCGCCAGCAGTGAGTCAGGGTATCATGGCTACACCTTC
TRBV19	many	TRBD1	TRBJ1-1	CASSTRDRGNTEAFF	TGTGCCAGTAGTACAAGGGACAGGGGAAACACTGAAGCTTTCTTT
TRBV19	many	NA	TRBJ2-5	CASSLGLGQETQYF	TGTGCCAGTAGTTTGGGACTTGGCCAAGAGACCCAGTACTTC
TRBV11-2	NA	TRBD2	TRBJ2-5	CASSSLKTSGRPQETQYF	TGTGCCAGCAGCTCCCTAAAGACTAGCGGGAGGCCTCAAGAGACCCAGTACTTC
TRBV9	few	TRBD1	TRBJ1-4	CASSLGGQGHEKLFF	TGTGCCAGCAGCTTGGGGGGACAGGGGCATGAAAAACTGTTTTTT
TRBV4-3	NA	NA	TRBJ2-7	CASSRLRGAGYEQYF	TGCGCCAGCAGCCGACTTAGGGGCGCAGGTTACGAGCAGTACTTC
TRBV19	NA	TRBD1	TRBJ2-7	CASSPPGQQSYEQYF	TGTGCCAGTAGTCCTCCGGGACAGCAATCCTACGAGCAGTACTTC
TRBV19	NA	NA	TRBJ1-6	CASGRVDNSPLHF	TGTGCCAGTGGCAGGGTCGATAATTCACCCCTCCACTTT
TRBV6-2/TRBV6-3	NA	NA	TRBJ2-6	CASSYDPWTASSGANVLTF	TGTGCCAGCAGTTACGATCCGTGGACAGCAAGCTCTGGGGCCAACGTCCTGACTTTC
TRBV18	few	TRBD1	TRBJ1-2	CASSPRQGDYGYTF	TGTGCCAGCTCACCACGCCAGGGGGACTATGGCTACACCTTC
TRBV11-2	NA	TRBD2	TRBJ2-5	CASSPGLIAGGVETQYF	TGTGCCAGCAGCCCTGGGCTGATAGCGGGGGGAGTAGAGACCCAGTACTTC
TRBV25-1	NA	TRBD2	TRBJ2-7	CASSLAGGGAYEQYF	TGTGCCAGCAGCTTGGCGGGCGGGGGGGCCTACGAGCAGTACTTC
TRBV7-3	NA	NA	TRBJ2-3	CASSLKSAPRKDTDTQYF	TGTGCCAGCAGCTTAAAGTCCGCCCCGCGAAAGGACACAGATACGCAGTATTTT
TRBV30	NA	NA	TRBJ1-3	CAWTRLNTIYF	TGTGCCTGGACTCGGCTCAACACCATATATTTT
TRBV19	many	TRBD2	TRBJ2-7	CASSYLAGGSYEQYF	TGTGCCAGTAGTTATCTAGCGGGAGGCTCCTACGAGCAGTACTTC
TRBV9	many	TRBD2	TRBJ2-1	CASSVYQRGNNEQFF	TGTGCCAGCAGCGTATACCAGCGGGGAAACAATGAGCAGTTCTTC
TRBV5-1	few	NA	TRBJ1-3	CASSLFGGSGNTIYF	TGCGCCAGCAGCTTGTTTGGGGGCTCTGGAAACACCATATATTTT
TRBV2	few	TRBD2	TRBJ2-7	CASSIAGGPPYEQYF	TGTGCCAGCAGTATAGCGGGAGGGCCGCCCTACGAGCAGTACTTC
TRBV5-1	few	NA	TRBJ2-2	CASSLFEGANTGELFF	TGCGCCAGCAGCTTGTTCGAGGGCGCGAACACCGGGGAGCTGTTTTTT